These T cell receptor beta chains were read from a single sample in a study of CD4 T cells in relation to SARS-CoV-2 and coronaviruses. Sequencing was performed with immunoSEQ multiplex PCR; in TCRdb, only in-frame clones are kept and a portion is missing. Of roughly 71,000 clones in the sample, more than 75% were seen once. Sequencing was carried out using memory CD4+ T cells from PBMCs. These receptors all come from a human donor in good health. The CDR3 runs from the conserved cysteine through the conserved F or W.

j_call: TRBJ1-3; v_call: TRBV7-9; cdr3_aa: CASSDRPARGSGNTIYF
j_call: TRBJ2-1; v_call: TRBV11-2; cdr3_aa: CASAWTGLLAGGRGEQFF
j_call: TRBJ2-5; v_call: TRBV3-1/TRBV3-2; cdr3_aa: CASSQAAMADVQETQYF
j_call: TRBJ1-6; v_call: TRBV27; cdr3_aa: CASSPNRVSPLHF
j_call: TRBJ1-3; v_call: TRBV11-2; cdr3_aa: CASTLGVAGNTIYF
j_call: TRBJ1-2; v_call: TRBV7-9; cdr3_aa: CASSLQGNYGYTF
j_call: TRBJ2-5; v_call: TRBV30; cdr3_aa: CAWSVLETQYF
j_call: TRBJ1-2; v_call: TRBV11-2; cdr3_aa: CASSLGQGAGGYTF
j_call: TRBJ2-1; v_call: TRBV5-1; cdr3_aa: CASSPGTGEYEQFF
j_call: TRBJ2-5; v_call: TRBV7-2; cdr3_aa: CASSKGQGAFQETQYF